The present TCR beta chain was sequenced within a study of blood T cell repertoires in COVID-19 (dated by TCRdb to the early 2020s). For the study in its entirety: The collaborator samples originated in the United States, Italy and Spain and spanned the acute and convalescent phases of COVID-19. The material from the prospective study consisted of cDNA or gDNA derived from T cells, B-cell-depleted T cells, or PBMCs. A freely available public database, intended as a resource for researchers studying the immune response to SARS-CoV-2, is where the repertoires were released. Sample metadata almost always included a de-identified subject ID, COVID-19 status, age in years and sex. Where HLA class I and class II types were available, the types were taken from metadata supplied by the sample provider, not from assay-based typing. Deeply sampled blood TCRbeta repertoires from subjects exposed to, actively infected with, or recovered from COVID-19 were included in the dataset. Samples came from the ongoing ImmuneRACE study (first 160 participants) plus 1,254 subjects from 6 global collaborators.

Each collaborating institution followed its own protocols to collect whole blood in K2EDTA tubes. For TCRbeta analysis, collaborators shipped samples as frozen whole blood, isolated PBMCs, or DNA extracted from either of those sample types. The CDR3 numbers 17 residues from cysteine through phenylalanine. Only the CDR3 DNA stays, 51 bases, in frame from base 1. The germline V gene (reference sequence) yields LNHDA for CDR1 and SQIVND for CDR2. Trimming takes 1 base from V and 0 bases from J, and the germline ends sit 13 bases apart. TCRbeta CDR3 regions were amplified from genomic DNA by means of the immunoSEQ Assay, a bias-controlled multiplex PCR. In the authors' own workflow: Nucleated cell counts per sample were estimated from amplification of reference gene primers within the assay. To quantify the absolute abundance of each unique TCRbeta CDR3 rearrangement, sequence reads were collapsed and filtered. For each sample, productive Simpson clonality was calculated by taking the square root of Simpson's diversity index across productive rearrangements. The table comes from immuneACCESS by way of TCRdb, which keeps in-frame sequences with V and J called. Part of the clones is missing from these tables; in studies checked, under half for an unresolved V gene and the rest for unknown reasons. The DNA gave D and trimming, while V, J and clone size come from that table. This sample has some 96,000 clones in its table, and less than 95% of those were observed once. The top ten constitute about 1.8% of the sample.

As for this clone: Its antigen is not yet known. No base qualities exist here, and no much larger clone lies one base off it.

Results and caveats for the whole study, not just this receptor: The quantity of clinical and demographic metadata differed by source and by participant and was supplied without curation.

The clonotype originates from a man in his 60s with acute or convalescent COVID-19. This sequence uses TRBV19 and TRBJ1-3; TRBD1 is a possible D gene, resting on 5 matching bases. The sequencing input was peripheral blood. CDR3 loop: CASSIARGDVSGNTIYF. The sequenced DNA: TGTGCCAGTAGTATAGCCCGGGGGGACGTCTCTGGAAACACCATATATTTT.